A single sample is the source of the 22 T cell receptor beta chains below, sequenced in a study of shared T cell receptors in the human thymus. Profiled with immunoSEQ multiplex PCR; TCRdb holds only in-frame clones, not every one. Seen here are 500,000 to 750,000 clones, roughly 88% observed once, and the top ten hold approximately 0.011%. The sample was also linked to a second study, of human thymus T cells.

The specimen was thymocytes. Source of these receptors: a boy in the first two years of life with a congenital heart defect.

This sequence joins TRBV4-1 and TRBJ2-2, with D uncertain. Trimming stripped 1 base from V and 1 base from J, with 16 bases between. The CDR3 extends over 18 amino acids. The germline V gene encodes CDR1 MGHRA and CDR2 YSYEKL. This CDR3 reads CASSQVAPRSKNTGELFF. In nucleotides, the CDR3 is TGCGCCAGCAGCCAAGTGGCTCCCCGTTCAAAGAACACCGGGGAGCTGTTTTTT.

In this sample, this clone turned up once. This rearrangement joins TRBV29-1 to TRBJ2-1, with a weak D call TRBD1 (5 bases). V shed 7 bases and J shed 2 bases, with 21 bases lying between them. The length of the CDR3 is 16 residues. CDR1 SQVTM and CDR2 ANQGSEA come from the germline V gene. CDR3 sequence: CSAFPKGPGTYNEQFF. Here the CDR3 DNA reads TGCAGCGCCTTTCCAAAGGGGCCCGGAACCTACAATGAGCAGTTCTTC.

V gene TRBV11-2 combines with J gene TRBJ1-5, with 9 positions matching TRBD1. Germline assignment: CDR1 SGHAT and CDR2 FQNNGV. The length of the CDR3 is 17 residues. After removal of 5 bases from V and 4 bases from J, the junction contained 12 bases not matched to a gene. As DNA, the CDR3 is TGTGCCAGCAGCCCCGGGACAGGGCTTTATCGGAATCAGCCCCAGCATTTT. Its protein is CASSPGTGLYRNQPQHF. Combining the CDR3 with reference TRBV11-2 and TRBJ1-5 gives the whole variable domain EAGVAQSPRYKIIEKRQSVAFWCNPISGHATLYWYQQILGQGPKLLIQFQNNGVVDDSQLPKDRFSAERLKGVDSTLKIQPAKLEDSAVYLCASSPGTGLYRNQPQHFGDGTRLSIL.

The V and J genes are TRBV29-1 and TRBJ2-1; TRBD2 matches at 11 bases. The germline V gene has CDR1 SQVTM and CDR2 ANQGSEA. This CDR3 region has 14 residues. The J segment lost 6 bases and the V segment lost 7 bases, leaving 8 bases of the junction unmatched. The CDR3 sequence: CSAVPGLAANEQFF. CDR3 sequence (DNA): TGCAGCGCTGTACCGGGACTAGCGGCCAATGAGCAGTTCTTC.

The chain is built from TRBV4-1 and TRBJ2-3; unclear D gene. The germline V and J ends were trimmed by 1 base and 0 bases, with 11 bases remaining between them. The length of the CDR3 is 16 residues. Germline CDR1 is MGHRA and CDR2 is YSYEKL. The CDR3 sequence is CASSQVAVSSTDTQYF. The CDR3 bases are TGCGCCAGCAGCCAAGTGGCGGTGTCTAGCACAGATACGCAGTATTTT.

This clone came up once. Written as DNA, the CDR3 is TGCGCCAGCAGCTTGGGCAGTTTCATGAACACTGAAGCTTTCTTT. Residues: CASSLGSFMNTEAFF. The chain employs TRBV5-1 and TRBJ1-1, with D hard to call. The CDR3 sequence is 15 residues long. V lost 0 bases to trimming and J lost 0 bases, with 9 bases between them. CDR1 is SGHRS and CDR2 is YFSETQ in the germline V gene.

This clone was recorded once. This chain joins TRBV5-1 and TRBJ1-1; 7 bases are a match to TRBD1. Germline CDR1 and CDR2: SGHRS and YFSETQ. J lost 7 bases, V lost 3 bases, and 6 bases had no gene match. The CDR3 is 13 amino acids. CDR3 amino acids: CASSSGQDGEAFF. The CDR3 bases are TGCGCCAGCAGCTCCGGACAGGACGGTGAAGCTTTCTTT.

This chain joins TRBV6-1 and TRBJ2-5; 8 bases line up with TRBD1. The DNA end is a closer match to TRBJ2-7, so the J assignment may be wrong. CDR1 is MNHNS and CDR2 is SASEGT in the germline V gene. This CDR3 spans 18 amino acids. CDR3 protein: CASSEAQPRRDRLSEQYF. The DNA of the CDR3 is TGTGCCAGCAGTGAAGCCCAACCCCGTCGGGACAGGCTTAGCGAGCAGTACTTC.

The chain is built from TRBV11-2 and TRBJ2-3, with TRBD2 matching over 16 bases. The CDR3 is 15 amino acids. CDR1 is SGHAT, CDR2 FQNNGV, per germline. V gave up 11 bases and J gave up 1 base; unmatched junction bases: 3. The CDR3 DNA reads as TGTGCCGGGGGACTAGCGGGAGGGGGCACAGATACGCAGTATTTT. This encodes CAGGLAGGGTDTQYF.

V usage is TRBV4-3 and J usage is TRBJ2-2; weak D call: TRBD1 (5 bases). The germline V gene has CDR1 LGHNA and CDR2 YSLEER. The CDR3 extends over 16 amino acids. Deletions cut 0 bases from V and 5 bases from J, with 13 bases between. The CDR3 DNA is TGCGCCAGCAGCCAAGAACGTGGTGACAGTACCGGGGAGCTGTTTTTT. This encodes CASSQERGDSTGELFF.

The chain employs TRBV4-2 and TRBJ2-7; TRBD1 matches at 7 bases. Germline V gene lookup returns CDR1 LGHNA and CDR2 YNFKEQ. This CDR3 is built from 15 residues. The V segment lost 3 bases and the J segment 1 base; nucleotides outside the gene matches: 6. The CDR3 bases are TGTGCCAGCAGCCACCTGGACAGGCCTTCCTACGAGCAGTACTTC. The encoded protein is CASSHLDRPSYEQYF.

Worth noting for this clone: The junction shows a germline mismatch at one end, possibly a read error. CDR3 bases: TGTGCCTGGAGAGTAGGAGATCAGCACCAGCATTTT. Amino acids: CAWRVGDQHQHF. The chain combines TRBV30 with TRBJ1-5, with D hard to call. The CDR3 extends over 12 amino acids. In germline, CDR1 is GTSNPN, CDR2 SVGIG (reference sequence).

V is TRBV4-1 and J is TRBJ2-7; the match to TRBD2 covers 10 bases. Germline V gene sequence: CDR1 MGHRA, CDR2 YSYEKL. The CDR3 totals 21 residues. J was trimmed by 2 bases and V by 2 bases; bases with no gene match: 21. The CDR3 DNA reads as TGCGCCAGCAGCCAAAGCGGCAAATCCCAACTAGCGGGGCCACCCCCCTACGAGCAGTACTTC. Its protein is CASSQSGKSQLAGPPPYEQYF.

V and J are TRBV28 and TRBJ1-4, with 11 bases aligning to TRBD1. The CDR3 totals 20 residues. Per germline, CDR1 MDHEN and CDR2 SYDVKM. V gave up 7 bases and J gave up 4 bases; unmatched junction bases: 20. CDR3 DNA sequence: TGTGCCAGCACCATGATGGTGCCCGAGGACAGGGGGCACCTTAATGAAAAACTGTTTTTT. Protein sequence: CASTMMVPEDRGHLNEKLFF.

The J gene is TRBJ2-1, the V gene TRBV7-8, with D unresolved. Germline values: CDR1 SGHVS, CDR2 FQNEAQ. V was trimmed by 4 bases and J by 8 bases, leaving 9 bases between them. This CDR3 has 12 residues. Here the CDR3 DNA reads TGTGCCAGCAGCTCCCACTCCGATGAGCAGTTCTTC. It yields the protein CASSSHSDEQFF.

The rearrangement joins TRBV9 to TRBJ1-1, with TRBD1 matching 7 bases. This CDR3 comprises 16 residues. Trimming at V came to 4 bases and at J to 0 bases, leaving 9 bases not matched to a gene. CDR1 and CDR2 from the germline V gene are SGDLS and YYNGEE. CDR3 protein: CASSPHRGRLNTEAFF. As DNA, the CDR3 is TGTGCCAGCAGCCCCCACAGGGGAAGGTTGAACACTGAAGCTTTCTTT.

V gene TRBV10-2 combines with J gene TRBJ2-3; 9 bases fit TRBD2. Germline trimming cut 6 bases from V and 5 bases from J; bases unmatched to any gene: 21. CDR1 and CDR2 from the germline V gene are WSHSY and SAAADI. This CDR3 is 19 amino acids long. CDR3 nucleotide sequence: TGCGCCAGCAGGGACACTCTACCAGCTGGCGGGAGGGCCTTAGATACGCAGTATTTT. It specifies CASRDTLPAGGRALDTQYF.

This clone was picked up a small number of times. The chain is built from TRBV14 and TRBJ1-2, with 11 bases fitting TRBD1. CDR1 and CDR2 (germline): SGHDN, FVKESK. This CDR3 is built from 15 residues. J lost 8 bases, V lost 3 bases, and 8 bases had no gene match. CDR3 sequence (DNA): TGTGCCAGCAGCCAGGGACGGACAGGGGGCGAAGGCTACACCTTC. It is translated as CASSQGRTGGEGYTF.

Remarks on this clone: Other DNA sequences from this sample encode an identical CDR3 as well. The chain is built from TRBV9 and TRBJ2-5; D is unresolved. The CDR3 has 12 residues. The V end lost 3 bases, the J end lost 1 base, and 4 bases lay between the germline ends. CDR1 SGDLS and CDR2 YYNGEE come from the germline V gene. CDR3 sequence: CASSGAQETQYF. CDR3 DNA sequence: TGTGCCAGCAGCGGGGCCCAAGAGACCCAGTACTTC.

The chain carries TRBV4-1 and TRBJ2-1; TRBD2 matches 8 bases. The CDR3 sequence is 16 residues long. V shed 0 bases and J 4 bases; nucleotides not matched to a gene: 5. In germline, CDR1 is MGHRA, CDR2 YSYEKL. The CDR3 coding sequence is TGCGCCAGCAGCCAAGATCACACTAGCGGATACAATGAGCAGTTCTTC. Translated: CASSQDHTSGYNEQFF.

V is TRBV10-3 and J is TRBJ2-1, with TRBD2 matching over 10 bases. CDR1 is ENHRY, CDR2 SYGVKD, per germline. With V trimmed by 6 bases and J by 5 bases, 7 bases remained unmatched. There are 15 residues in the CDR3. In nucleotides, the CDR3 is TGTGCCATCAGCTTTGGTAGCGGGAGGAACAATGAGCAGTTCTTC. The encoded protein is CAISFGSGRNNEQFF.

This sequence joins TRBV7-2 and TRBJ2-7, with D maybe TRBD2 (6 bases). The ends were cut back, 4 bases at V and 2 bases at J, with 18 bases in the middle. Germline CDR1 reads SGHTA; CDR2 reads FQGNSA. The CDR3 length is 16 residues. The DNA of the CDR3 is TGTGCCAGCAGCTCAAGGGGTCGGGGGAGGCCCTACGAGCAGTACTTC. This sequence encodes CASSSRGRGRPYEQYF.